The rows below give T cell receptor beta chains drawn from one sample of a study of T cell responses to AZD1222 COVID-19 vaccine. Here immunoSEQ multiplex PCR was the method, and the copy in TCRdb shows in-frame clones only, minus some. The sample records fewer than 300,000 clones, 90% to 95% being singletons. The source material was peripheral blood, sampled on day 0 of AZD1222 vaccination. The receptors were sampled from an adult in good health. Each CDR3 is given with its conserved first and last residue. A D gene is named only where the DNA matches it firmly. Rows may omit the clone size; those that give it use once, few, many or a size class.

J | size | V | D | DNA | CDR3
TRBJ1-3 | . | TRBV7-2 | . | TGTGCCAGCAGTTACCTCAAGGTTGGAAACACCATATATTTT | CASSYLKVGNTIYF
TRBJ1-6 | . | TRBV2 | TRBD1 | TGTGCCAGCAGCCCGGGACAGATCTATAATTCACCCCTCCACTTT | CASSPGQIYNSPLHF
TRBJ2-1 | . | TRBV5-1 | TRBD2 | TGCGCCAGCAGCCCTAGCGGGGGGCCCTACAATGAGCAGTTCTTC | CASSPSGGPYNEQFF
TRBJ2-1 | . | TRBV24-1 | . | TGTGCCACCAGTGTCAGGGGGGCGAATGAGCAGTTCTTC | CATSVRGANEQFF
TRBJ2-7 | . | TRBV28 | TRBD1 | TGTGCCAGCAGTTTGGGACAGGGCGAGCAGTACTTC | CASSLGQGEQYF
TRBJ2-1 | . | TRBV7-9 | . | TGTGCCAGCACCGTTCTGGGGGGCAATGAGCAGTTCTTC | CASTVLGGNEQFF
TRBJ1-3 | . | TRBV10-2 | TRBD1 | TGCGCCAGCAGTGACGGACAGGGGGCAGGGGGAAACACCATATATTTT | CASSDGQGAGGNTIYF
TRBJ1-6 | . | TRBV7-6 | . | TGTGCCAGCAGCCCTCCGGGAGTGAATTCACCCCTCCACTTT | CASSPPGVNSPLHF
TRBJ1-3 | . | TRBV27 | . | TGTGCCAGCAGCTCCCTGGGGAGGGCTGGAAACACCATATATTTT | CASSSLGRAGNTIYF
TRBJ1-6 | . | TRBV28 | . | TGTGCCAGCAGTTCCGGACCCAATTCACCCCTCCACTTT | CASSSGPNSPLHF
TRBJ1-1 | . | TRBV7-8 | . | TGTGCCAGCATCCTAAGAAGGGGGGGTCCGAACACTGAAGCTTTCTTT | CASILRRGGPNTEAFF
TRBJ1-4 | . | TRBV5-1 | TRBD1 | TGCGCCAGCAGCTCCTCAGGACAGGGACCATATGAAAAACTGTTTTTT | CASSSSGQGPYEKLFF
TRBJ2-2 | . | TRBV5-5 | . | TGTGCCAGCAGCATGACAGACGGGGAGCTGTTTTTT | CASSMTDGELFF
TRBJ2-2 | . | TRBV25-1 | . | TGTGCCAGCAGTGAGCCAGGGACCGGGGAGCTGTTTTTT | CASSEPGTGELFF
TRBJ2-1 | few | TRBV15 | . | TGTGCCACCAGCAGAGATACTAGCTCCAGTCCCTCCTACAATGAGCAGTTCTTC | CATSRDTSSSPSYNEQFF
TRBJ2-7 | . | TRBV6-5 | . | TGTGCCAGCAGCAGAGGACCGGGAGATCACTACGAGCAGTACTTC | CASSRGPGDHYEQYF
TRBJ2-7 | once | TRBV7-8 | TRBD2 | TGTGCCAGCAGCTTAGACGGGACTACTATACGGAGGCAGTACTTC | CASSLDGTTIRRQYF
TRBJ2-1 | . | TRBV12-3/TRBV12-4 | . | TGTGCCAGCAGTCAACTTACTGGTACAGAGCAGTTCTTC | CASSQLTGTEQFF
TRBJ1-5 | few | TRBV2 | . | TGTGCCAGCAGTTGGGGGGGTAGGGGCAATCAGCCCCAGCATTTT | CASSWGGRGNQPQHF
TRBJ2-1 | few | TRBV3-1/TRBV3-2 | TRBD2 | TGTGCCAGCAGCCAAGGGCCGACTAGCGGGAGGGCCCACAATGAGCAGTTCTTC | CASSQGPTSGRAHNEQFF
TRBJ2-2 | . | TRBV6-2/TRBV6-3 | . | TGTGCCAGCAGTTACTCCTCGGGCAGGGTCGAAACCGGGGAGCTGTTTTTT | CASSYSSGRVETGELFF
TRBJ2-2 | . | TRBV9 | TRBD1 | TGTGCCAGCCAACCAGGACAGGGGGCGTCCGGGGAGCTGTTTTTT | CASQPGQGASGELFF
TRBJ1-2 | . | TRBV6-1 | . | TGTGCCAGCAGCCTCCGACAGGTCTATGGCTACACCTTC | CASSLRQVYGYTF
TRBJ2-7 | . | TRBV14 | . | TGTGCCAGCAGCCGCTTTTCGGACGAGCAGTACTTC | CASSRFSDEQYF
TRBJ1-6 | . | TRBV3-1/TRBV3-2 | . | TGTGCCAGCAGCCAATTGGGTAATTCACCCCTCCACTTT | CASSQLGNSPLHF
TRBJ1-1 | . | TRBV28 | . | TGTGCCAGCAGTTTCACCCCGGGAGGCAGGAACACTGAAGCTTTCTTT | CASSFTPGGRNTEAFF
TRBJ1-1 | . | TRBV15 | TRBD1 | TGTGCCACCCAAGAGGACAGGGGATACACTGAAGCTTTCTTT | CATQEDRGYTEAFF
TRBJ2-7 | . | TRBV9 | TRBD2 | TGTGCCAGCAGCGTGGGCCTAGGGGAGGGGATCCACGAGCAGTACTTC | CASSVGLGEGIHEQYF
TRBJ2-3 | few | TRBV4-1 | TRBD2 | TGCGCCAGCAGCCAAGAGATGCGACGGGGGGGCCCGTATTTT | CASSQEMRRGGPYF
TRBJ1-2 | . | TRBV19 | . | TGTGCCAGCACCCAGGCGGGGGGCGAAGTGGGCGGCTACACCTTC | CASTQAGGEVGGYTF
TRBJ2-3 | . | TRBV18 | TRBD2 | TGTGCCAGCTCACCAATCCCTAGCGGGGGGACTGATACGCAGTATTTT | CASSPIPSGGTDTQYF
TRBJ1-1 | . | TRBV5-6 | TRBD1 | TGTGCCAGCAGCTTGGTGGGACAGAGCATGAACACTGAAGCTTTCTTT | CASSLVGQSMNTEAFF
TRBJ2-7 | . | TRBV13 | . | TGTGCCAGCAGCTTAGGCCTCGGACCGAACTACGAGCAGTACTTC | CASSLGLGPNYEQYF
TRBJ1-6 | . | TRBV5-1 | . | TGCGCCAGCAGCTTGGCGGCAGGGCGTGGGGGAAATTCACCCCTCCACTTT | CASSLAAGRGGNSPLHF
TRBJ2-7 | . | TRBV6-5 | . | TGTGCCAGCAGCCCACCCCAGGGTCCCTACGAGCAGTACTTC | CASSPPQGPYEQYF
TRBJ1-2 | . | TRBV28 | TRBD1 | TGTGCCAGCACCCGGCCGGACAGGGGGCTAGGCTACACCTTC | CASTRPDRGLGYTF
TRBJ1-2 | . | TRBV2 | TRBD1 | TGTGCCAAATACAGGGGCTATGGCTACACCTTC | CAKYRGYGYTF
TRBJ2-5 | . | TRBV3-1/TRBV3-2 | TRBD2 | TGTGCCAGCAGCCAAGATGGTCTAGCGGGGGGGTACGGGACCCAGTACTTC | CASSQDGLAGGYGTQYF
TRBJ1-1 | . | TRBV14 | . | TGTGCCAGCAGCCGAAGTCTGAACACTGAAGCTTTCTTT | CASSRSLNTEAFF
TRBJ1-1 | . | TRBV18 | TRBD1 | TGTGCCAGCTCTCAGGGACAGGGAGGTGAAGCTTTCTTT | CASSQGQGGEAFF
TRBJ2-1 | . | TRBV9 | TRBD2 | TGTGCCAGCAGCGTAACGACTAGCGGGAGCTTAGGTGAGCAGTTCTTC | CASSVTTSGSLGEQFF